These 7 T cell receptor beta chains came from one sample sequenced in a study of T-cell reconstitution after alpha-beta-depleted transplantation in children. Researchers prepared the TCRbeta library using unique molecular identifiers, the study reports. TCRdb fed the PCR reads into MiXCR, producing one record per CDR3 protein. The sample has about 980,000 distinct CDR3 sequences, roughly 29% seen once. Sequencing used PBMCs, mostly from graft donor cells, obtained 360 days after TCRalphabeta/CD19-depleted stem cell transplant. The receptors were gathered from a boy in the first two years of life who had a stem cell transplant for SCID, so the T cells may come from the graft donor.

This sequence joins TRBV2 and TRBJ2-5; 7 nucleotides agree with TRBD1. This CDR3 is built from 14 residues. Germline CDR1 is SNHLY and CDR2 is FYNNEI. Germline trimming cut 5 bases from V and 3 bases from J; bases unmatched to any gene: 6. CDR3 in amino acids: CASSWGQTKETQYF. Written as DNA, the CDR3 is TGTGCCAGCAGTTGGGGACAGACAAAAGAGACCCAGTACTTC.

V and J are TRBV5-1 and TRBJ2-2; TRBD1 matches at 8 bases. Trimming cost V 0 bases and J 0 bases; bases outside gene matches: 4. The CDR3 has 17 amino acids. The germline V gene has CDR1 SGHRS and CDR2 YFSETQ. The CDR3, as DNA: TGCGCCAGCAGCTTGGACGGGGACAGGTCGAACACCGGGGAGCTGTTTTTT. Translation gives CASSLDGDRSNTGELFF.

Ten or more counts support this clonotype. The chain carries TRBV5-5 and TRBJ2-3; D is undetermined. CDR3 length: 15 amino acids. Germline CDR1 and CDR2: SGHKS and YYEKEE (reference sequence). V was pared by 4 bases and J by 1 base, with 13 bases between. The CDR3 region is CASSTNQMGTDTQYF. The CDR3 DNA reads TGTGCCAGCAGCACAAACCAGATGGGCACAGATACGCAGTATTTT.

This clonotype has a handful of counts. The chain is built from TRBV29-1 and TRBJ1-1; 9 bases are a match to TRBD1. Germline V gives CDR1 SQVTM, CDR2 ANQGSEA. V gave up 7 bases and J gave up 3 bases; unmatched junction bases: 3. The CDR3 is 12 residues long. CDR3: CSADRGDTEAFF. The CDR3, as DNA: TGCAGCGCCGACAGGGGGGACACTGAAGCTTTCTTT.

This clonotype was seen a single time. The chain links TRBV28 to TRBJ2-5, with D unresolved. The length of the CDR3 is 12 residues. Germline V gene data show CDR1 as MDHEN and CDR2 as SYDVKM. V was shortened by 6 bases and J by 7 bases, with 12 bases between the two germline ends. The CDR3 loop is CASSPAPGTQYF. The CDR3 DNA sequence: TGTGCCAGCAGCCCCGCGCCAGGGACCCAGTACTTC.

This clonotype was seen only a few times. This chain connects TRBV5-1 to TRBJ2-7; D is tentatively TRBD1 or TRBD2 (5 bases each). The CDR3 has 13 residues. Germline lookup yields CDR1 SGHRS and CDR2 YFSETQ. Trimming took off 4 bases at V and 3 bases at J, with 11 bases between the two ends. In nucleotides, the CDR3 is TGCGCCAGCAGCCGGGACCCCCTCTACGAGCAGTACTTC. Protein product: CASSRDPLYEQYF. Variable domain in full (rest from reference TRBV5-1 and TRBJ2-7): KAGVTQTPRYLIKTRGQQVTLSCSPISGHRSVSWYQQTPGQGLQFLFEYFSETQRNKGNFPGRFSGRQFSNSRSEMNVSTLELGDSALYLCASSRDPLYEQYFGPGTRLTVT.

This clonotype has more than one count but fewer than ten. The V call is TRBV4-2, the J call TRBJ1-1, with D uncertain. The CDR3 sequence is 18 residues long. Germline V CDR1 and CDR2: LGHNA, YNFKEQ. The V gene lost 0 bases and the J gene lost 8 bases, with 25 bases spanning the gap. The CDR3 DNA reads TGTGCCAGCAGCCAAGAATTTCAATACCAAATCCCGTGGTCCGAAGCTTTCTTT. The encoded protein is CASSQEFQYQIPWSEAFF.